The T cell receptor (beta chain) described here comes from a study of blood T cell repertoires in COVID-19. Study overall: Samples of COVID-19 (acute and convalescent) were obtained from the United States, Italy and Spain. PBMCs, B-cell-depleted T cells, or T cells provided the cDNA or gDNA that made up the material.

The germline V gene encodes CDR1 SGHRS and CDR2 YFSETQ. The CDR3 sequence is 16 residues long. The V segment lost 4 bases and the J segment 2 bases; nucleotides outside the gene matches: 4. Authors' analysis steps: Reference gene primers were amplified, and this amplification served to estimate nucleated cell counts. Some clones are missing from TCRdb's copy, which holds only in-frame ones; the method was immunoSEQ multiplex PCR. D and trimming come from the DNA, and the V and J calls and clone size come from that table. Here the sample spans 90,000 to 110,000 clones, over 70% being singletons. Specimen: peripheral blood. The chain has TRBV5-1 and TRBJ2-5; 14 bases are shared with TRBD2. The source of this sequence is a human donor in a cohort sampled during active or convalescent COVID-19. CDR3 loop: CASSLRLAGGQETQYF. The DNA of the CDR3 is TGCGCCAGCAGCCTCCGACTAGCGGGGGGGCAAGAGACCCAGTACTTC.